This paragraph covers one T cell receptor beta chain sequence. Time point: baseline, week 1 (first vaccination visit). Documented treatment: pre-vaccination baseline after standard-of-care therapy. The table came from immunoSEQ multiplex PCR; TCRdb's copy has only in-frame clones and leaves some out. This table has about 59,000 clones, 91% appearing once. This sample was taken from a study of a mutant IDH1 vaccine in newly diagnosed glioma. The CDR3 covers 17 residues. Trimming stripped 4 bases from V and 2 bases from J, with 16 bases between. Per germline, CDR1 SGHDT and CDR2 YYEEEE. The source is a man aged 50 to 59 with glioma. The sequences come from PBMCs, collected from a glioma patient treated with radiotherapy, temozolomide or both. The chain joins TRBV5-6 to TRBJ1-6, with a weak D call TRBD1 (6 bases). The chain's CDR3 is CASSDRDKRAYNSPLHF. The CDR3 bases are TGTGCCAGCAGCGACCGGGACAAAAGGGCCTATAATTCACCCCTCCACTTT.